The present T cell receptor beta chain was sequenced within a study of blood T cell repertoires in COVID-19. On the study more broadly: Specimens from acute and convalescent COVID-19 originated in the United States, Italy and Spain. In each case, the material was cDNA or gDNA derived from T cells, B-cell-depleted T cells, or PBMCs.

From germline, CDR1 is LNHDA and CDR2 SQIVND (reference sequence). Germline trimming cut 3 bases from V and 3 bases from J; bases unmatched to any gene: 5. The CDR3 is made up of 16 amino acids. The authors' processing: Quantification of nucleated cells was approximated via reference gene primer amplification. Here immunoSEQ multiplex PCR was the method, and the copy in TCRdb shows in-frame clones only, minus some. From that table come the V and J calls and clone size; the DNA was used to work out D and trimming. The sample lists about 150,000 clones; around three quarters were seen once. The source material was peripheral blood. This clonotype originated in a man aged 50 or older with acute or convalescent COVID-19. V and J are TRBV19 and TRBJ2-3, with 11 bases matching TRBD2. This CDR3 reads CASSMGTSGGTDTQYF. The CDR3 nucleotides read TGTGCCAGTAGTATGGGGACTAGCGGCGGGACAGATACGCAGTATTTT. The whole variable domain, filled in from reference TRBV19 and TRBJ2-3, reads DGGITQSPKYLFRKEGQNVTLSCEQNLNHDAMYWYRQDPGQGLRLIYYSQIVNDFQKGDIAEGYSVSREKKESFPLTVTSAQKNPTAFYLCASSMGTSGGTDTQYFGPGTRLTVL.